The 5 T cell receptor beta chains in this list originate from one sample, sequenced in a study of blood T cell repertoires in COVID-19. The repertoire was sequenced with immunoSEQ multiplex PCR; TCRdb's copy has only in-frame clones and lacks some. The table lists over 200,000 clones, over 80% of them singletons, with around 30% in the top ten. The specimen sequenced was peripheral blood. These TCRs come from a middle-aged man with acute or convalescent COVID-19.

The chain combines TRBV7-8 with TRBJ2-7; either TRBD1 or TRBD2 may fit D (6 bases each). Germline-derived CDR1 and CDR2 are SGHVS and FQNEAQ. The CDR3 spans 15 residues. V lost 5 bases to trimming and J lost 0 bases, with 14 bases between them. In DNA form, the CDR3 reads TGTGCCAGCAGCCAGGGGTTCGGGAGCTCCTACGAGCAGTACTTC. It translates to CASSQGFGSSYEQYF.

This clone was seen only a few times. J is TRBJ2-7 and V is TRBV5-1; possible D gene TRBD1, 6 bases. The V gene lost 1 base and the J gene lost 0 bases, with 14 bases spanning the gap. Germline V gene data show CDR1 as SGHRS and CDR2 as YFSETQ. The CDR3 extends over 16 amino acids. The DNA of the CDR3 is TGCGCCAGCAGCTTGAACCGGGACACCCGCTCCTACGAGCAGTACTTC. Translating it yields CASSLNRDTRSYEQYF.

This clone was counted only a few times. The chain is built from TRBV9 and TRBJ1-6; 7 nucleotides agree with TRBD1. The CDR3 has 14 amino acids. Germline V gene lookup returns CDR1 SGDLS and CDR2 YYNGEE. Trimming cost V 4 bases and J 7 bases; bases outside gene matches: 5. CDR3 coding DNA: TGTGCCAGCAGCTCACAGGGGTACAATTCACCCCTCCACTTT. Encoded protein: CASSSQGYNSPLHF.

CDR3 bases: TGTGCCACCAACTTTCAGGGCTACGAGCAGTACTTC. Translating it yields CATNFQGYEQYF. The V call is TRBV6-5, the J call TRBJ2-7, with D maybe TRBD1 (5 bases). V lost 10 bases and J 3 bases, leaving 13 bases between the germline ends. Germline CDR1 reads MNHEY; CDR2 reads SVGAGI. The CDR3 is 12 residues long.

CDR3 loop: CASSWTWEGTEAFF. The DNA for the CDR3 is TGCGCCAGCAGCTGGACATGGGAAGGCACTGAAGCTTTCTTT. The chain recombines TRBV5-1 with TRBJ1-1, with D tentatively TRBD1 (5 bases). CDR3 length: 14 residues. Trimming left V 3 bases short and J 4 bases short, with 13 bases between. Germline V gives CDR1 SGHRS, CDR2 YFSETQ. The full variable domain, with the rest looked up from reference TRBV5-1 and TRBJ1-1, is KAGVTQTPRYLIKTRGQQVTLSCSPISGHRSVSWYQQTPGQGLQFLFEYFSETQRNKGNFPGRFSGRQFSNSRSEMNVSTLELGDSALYLCASSWTWEGTEAFFGQGTRLTVV.